Listed here are 27 T cell receptor beta chains from one sample, sequenced in a study of T cell responses to AZD1222 COVID-19 vaccine. Some clones are missing from TCRdb's copy, which holds only in-frame ones; the method was immunoSEQ multiplex PCR. The sample holds 75,000 to 85,000 clones, roughly 80% seen once. Sequences were derived from peripheral blood, sampled 28 days after the second dose of the MenACWY control vaccine. All receptors come from an adult who received the MenACWY meningococcal vaccine as a control.

CDR3 in amino acids: CASSLGLPSEQYF. The CDR3 coding sequence is TGTGCCAGCAGCTTAGGCCTCCCTTCAGAGCAGTACTTC. The J gene is TRBJ2-7, the V gene TRBV13; D is unclear. V was shortened by 0 bases and J by 7 bases, with 10 bases between the two germline ends. The germline V gene encodes CDR1 PRHDT and CDR2 FYEKMQ (reference sequence). This CDR3 comprises 13 residues.

This sequence joins TRBV7-8 and TRBJ2-1; D is tentatively TRBD1 or TRBD2 (5 bases each). The V gene lost 4 bases and the J gene lost 15 bases, with 19 bases spanning the gap. There are 13 residues in the CDR3. The germline gives CDR1 SGHVS, CDR2 FQNEAQ. The CDR3 DNA reads TGTGCCAGCAGCTGGGGACCTGGGGAGAAGAGGTTCTTC. Its protein product is CASSWGPGEKRFF.

V usage is TRBV2 and J usage is TRBJ1-5; D gene unclear. The CDR3 runs to 15 residues. Between the trimmed V and J ends, which lost 5 bases and 4 bases, there was a span of 15 bases. From germline, CDR1 is SNHLY and CDR2 FYNNEI. The DNA of the CDR3 is TGTGCCAGCAGTTTAGTGGACGCCCGGAATCAGCCCCAGCATTTT. It translates to CASSLVDARNQPQHF. Full variable domain (remainder filled in from reference TRBV2 and TRBJ1-5): EPEVTQTPSHQVTQMGQEVILRCVPISNHLYFYWYRQILGQKVEFLVSFYNNEISEKSEIFDDQFSVERPDGSNFTLKIRSTKLEDSAMYFCASSLVDARNQPQHFGDGTRLSIL.

The V call is TRBV5-1, the J call TRBJ2-2, with a weak D call TRBD2 (6 bases). This CDR3 has 16 amino acids. V shed 0 bases and J shed 0 bases, with 9 bases lying between them. The germline CDR1 and CDR2 sequences are SGHRS and YFSETQ. This chain's CDR3 is CASSLAVAANTGELFF. The CDR3 region has the DNA TGCGCCAGCAGCTTGGCGGTAGCGGCGAACACCGGGGAGCTGTTTTTT.

This sequence joins TRBV11-2 and TRBJ2-7; 7 positions agree with TRBD1. The CDR3 runs 16 residues. V lost 5 bases to trimming and J lost 2 bases; unmatched junction nucleotides: 12. CDR1 is SGHAT and CDR2 is FQNNGV in the germline V gene. CDR3 in DNA: TGTGCCAGCAGCCCCCCCGCTCGACAGGGACCCTACGAGCAGTACTTC. Translating gives CASSPPARQGPYEQYF.

The chain uses TRBV4-2 and TRBJ1-2; D gene unclear. This CDR3 contains 15 residues. V was pared by 0 bases and J by 8 bases, with 16 bases between. The germline gives CDR1 LGHNA, CDR2 YNFKEQ. The CDR3: CASSQDRTQESGYTF. CDR3 DNA: TGTGCCAGCAGCCAAGATCGTACGCAGGAGAGCGGCTACACCTTC.

V gene TRBV29-1 combines with J gene TRBJ2-7, with 7 bases identical to TRBD1. Trimming cost V 7 bases and J 2 bases; bases outside gene matches: 11. This CDR3 has 14 residues. Per the germline V gene, CDR1 is SQVTM and CDR2 is ANQGSEA. CDR3 sequence (DNA): TGCAGCGCACGAGTCGGGACAGCAACCTACGAGCAGTACTTC. The encoded protein is CSARVGTATYEQYF.

V and J are TRBV28 and TRBJ1-5; D not certain. V lost 3 bases and J lost 7, with 7 bases in between. The CDR3 extends over 12 amino acids. Per the germline V gene, CDR1 is MDHEN and CDR2 is SYDVKM. This CDR3 is CASSFGRQPQHF. CDR3 nucleotide sequence: TGTGCCAGCAGTTTCGGGAGGCAGCCCCAGCATTTT.

This chain links TRBV2 with TRBJ1-1; D remains unclear. Between the trimmed V and J ends, which lost 3 bases and 0 bases, there was a span of 8 bases. Per germline, CDR1 SNHLY and CDR2 FYNNEI. The CDR3 is made up of 14 amino acids. The CDR3 DNA reads as TGTGCCAGCAGTGAGCGAGTCATGAACACTGAAGCTTTCTTT. Translating it yields CASSERVMNTEAFF.

This clone was seen a few times. V and J are TRBV5-4 and TRBJ2-7, with 9 bases aligning to TRBD1. The ends lost 7 bases at V and 4 bases at J; junction bases unmatched: 9. CDR1 and CDR2 (germline): SGHNT, YYREEE (reference sequence). This CDR3 comprises 14 residues. Written as DNA, the CDR3 is TGTGCCAGCTGTCTGGACAGGGGTTGTTACGAGCAGTACTTC. Amino acid sequence: CASCLDRGCYEQYF.

This clone was detected only a few times. The rearrangement joins TRBV18 to TRBJ1-6; 8 positions agree with TRBD1. After removal of 4 bases from V and 7 bases from J, the junction contained 3 bases not matched to a gene. The CDR3 length is 14 residues. Germline CDR1 KGHSH, CDR2 LQKENI. CDR3 region: CASSQDRVNSPLHF. The CDR3 nucleotides read TGTGCCAGCTCACAGGACAGGGTCAATTCACCCCTCCACTTT.

This clone turned up a few times. The genes are TRBV9 and TRBJ1-3; TRBD1 might be the D (5 bases). Trimming pared 0 bases from V and 0 bases from J, leaving 16 bases between. The CDR3 consists of 18 residues. CDR1 SGDLS and CDR2 YYNGEE come from the germline V gene. Here the CDR3 reads CASSVAPLGRGSGNTIYF. As DNA, the CDR3 is TGTGCCAGCAGCGTAGCCCCCCTGGGGCGGGGCTCTGGAAACACCATATATTTT.

The V gene is TRBV19, the J gene TRBJ1-6; D may be TRBD1 (5 bases). The V and J ends lost 3 bases and 8 bases respectively, with 11 bases between them. This CDR3 has 14 residues. Germline loops: CDR1 LNHDA, CDR2 SQIVND (reference sequence). The chain's CDR3 is CASSMTGEDSPLHF. In DNA, the CDR3 is TGTGCCAGTAGTATGACGGGGGAGGATTCACCCCTCCACTTT.

The chain is built from TRBV5-4 and TRBJ2-3; unclear D gene. Between the trimmed V and J ends, which lost 0 bases and 4 bases, there was a span of 9 bases. Germline CDR1 is SGHNT and CDR2 is YYREEE (reference sequence). This CDR3 is built from 14 residues. CDR3 nucleotides: TGTGCCAGCAGCTTGGTCTTAGCCCCAGATACGCAGTATTTT. Translated: CASSLVLAPDTQYF. The full variable domain, rest sourced from reference TRBV5-4 and TRBJ2-3, is ETGVTQSPTHLIKTRGQQVTLRCSSQSGHNTVSWYQQALGQGPQFIFQYYREEENGRGNFPPRFSGLQFPNYSSELNVNALELDDSALYLCASSLVLAPDTQYFGPGTRLTVL.

The CDR3 bases are TGTGCCAGCAGGACGACCCCCACTAGCGGGGGAAAGACCTACGAGCAGTACTTC. Translated: CASRTTPTSGGKTYEQYF. V is TRBV7-3 and J is TRBJ2-7; 11 bases fit TRBD2. The germline gives CDR1 SGHTA, CDR2 FQGTGA. The CDR3 loop spans 18 amino acids. Trimming at V came to 6 bases and at J to 2 bases, leaving 15 bases not matched to a gene. Full variable domain (rest looked up from reference TRBV7-3 and TRBJ2-7): GAGVSQTPSNKVTEKGKYVELRCDPISGHTALYWYRQSLGQGPEFLIYFQGTGAADDSGLPNDRFFAVRPEGSVSTLKIQRTERGDSAVYLCASRTTPTSGGKTYEQYFGPGTRLTVT.

This sequence joins TRBV6-6 and TRBJ2-7; TRBD1 might be the D (5 bases). The V gene's germline CDR1 is MNHNY and CDR2 SVGAGI (reference sequence). Trimming removed 2 bases from V and 5 bases from J, with 16 bases in between. CDR3 length: 15 residues. In DNA, the CDR3 is TGTGCCAGCAGTTACGCAGGGTCGGGCGTCGACGAGCAGTACTTC. Its protein is CASSYAGSGVDEQYF.

J is TRBJ1-3 and V is TRBV10-3, with D uncertain. The CDR3 has 15 amino acids. Trimming pared 2 bases from V and 3 bases from J, leaving 11 bases between. CDR1 and CDR2 (germline): ENHRY, SYGVKD. The DNA of the CDR3 is TGTGCCATCAGTGAGACTTGGGTAGGTGGAAACACCATATATTTT. It yields the protein CAISETWVGGNTIYF.

The chain carries TRBV6-1 and TRBJ2-1, with D tentatively TRBD2 (6 bases). Germline values: CDR1 MNHNS, CDR2 SASEGT. This CDR3 is 18 amino acids long. Trimming cost V 1 base and J 9 bases, with 25 bases left between them. In DNA form, the CDR3 reads TGTGCCAGCAGTGAAGAGGTGCGGGGTACTTCCCGGCTGGGTGAGCAGTTCTTC. Translation gives CASSEEVRGTSRLGEQFF.

CDR3 sequence: CASSRDRYEQYF. In DNA, the CDR3 is TGTGCCAGCAGTCGTGATCGCTACGAGCAGTACTTC. The genes are TRBV5-5 and TRBJ2-7; unclear D gene. Looked up from germline, CDR1 is SGHKS and CDR2 is YYEKEE (reference sequence). V gave up 5 bases and J gave up 3 bases, with 9 bases separating them. CDR3 length: 12 amino acids.

The chain carries TRBV4-3 and TRBJ2-3; 9 nucleotides agree with TRBD2. With V trimmed by 4 bases and J by 2 bases, 4 bases remained unmatched. CDR1 LGHNA and CDR2 YSLEER come from the germline V gene. CDR3 length equals 15 residues. The CDR3 DNA reads TGCGCCAGCAGCCTCGCGGGGGGGCCCACAGATACGCAGTATTTT. This translates into CASSLAGGPTDTQYF.

This clone was observed a handful of times. V and J are TRBV2 and TRBJ1-3; 7 nucleotides align to TRBD1. This CDR3 contains 13 residues. Germline V gives CDR1 SNHLY, CDR2 FYNNEI. Unmatched junction bases numbered 4, after V lost 9 bases and J lost 2 bases. The CDR3 sequence: CASKQGTGNTIYF. Here the CDR3 DNA reads TGTGCCAGTAAACAGGGGACTGGAAACACCATATATTTT.

V and J are TRBV6-5 and TRBJ2-7; TRBD2 aligns across 7 bases. CDR3 length: 14 residues. Trimming took 6 bases from V and 6 from J; bases not matched to a gene: 11. Germline CDR1 and CDR2: MNHEY and SVGAGI. DNA for the CDR3: TGTGCCAGCAGCCGAGCGGGACCATCTAGCGAGCAGTACTTC. Protein: CASSRAGPSSEQYF.

In nucleotides, the CDR3 is TGTGCCAGCAGCTTAGAGACCTCGGGACTAGCGGGAGGTGAGCAGTTCTTC. This encodes CASSLETSGLAGGEQFF. The chain uses TRBV7-8 and TRBJ2-1, with 15 bases that match TRBD2. Germline V CDR1 and CDR2: SGHVS, FQNEAQ. This CDR3 has 17 residues. The ends lost 1 base at V and 9 bases at J; junction bases unmatched: 7.

This clone was seen a single time. The chain is built from TRBV28 and TRBJ2-6, with D perhaps given as TRBD1 or TRBD2 (5 bases each). The germline CDR1 and CDR2 sequences are MDHEN and SYDVKM. There are 12 residues in the CDR3. V was shortened by 6 bases and J by 12 bases, with 12 bases between the two germline ends. For the CDR3, the DNA is TGTGCCAGCAGCCGGGACCTACGCGTCCTGACTTTC. Translation gives CASSRDLRVLTF.

Sample share makes this clone medium-sized. This rearrangement joins TRBV9 to TRBJ2-5; D gene unclear. Trimming pared 4 bases from V and 4 bases from J, leaving 17 bases between. CDR1 SGDLS and CDR2 YYNGEE come from the germline V gene. This CDR3 has 15 amino acids. The CDR3 nucleotides read TGTGCCAGCAGCTTGGGATCGGTCACGGGAGAGACCCAGTACTTC. This gives the protein CASSLGSVTGETQYF. Supplemented by reference TRBV9 and TRBJ2-5, the full variable domain reads DSGVTQTPKHLITATGQRVTLRCSPRSGDLSVYWYQQSLDQGLQFLIQYYNGEERAKGNILERFSAQQFPDLHSELNLSSLELGDSALYFCASSLGSVTGETQYFGPGTRLLVL.

This clone came up a few times. Other DNA sequences from this sample encode an identical CDR3 as well. V is TRBV19 and J is TRBJ1-1; a weak D match, TRBD1 (5 bases). In germline, CDR1 is LNHDA, CDR2 SQIVND (reference sequence). This CDR3 contains 14 residues. Trimming removed 3 bases at V and 0 bases at J, with 8 bases between. The CDR3 region has the DNA TGTGCCAGTAGTATCCCAGGGATGAACACTGAAGCTTTCTTT. Its translation is CASSIPGMNTEAFF. Full variable domain (remainder filled in from reference TRBV19 and TRBJ1-1): DGGITQSPKYLFRKEGQNVTLSCEQNLNHDAMYWYRQDPGQGLRLIYYSQIVNDFQKGDIAEGYSVSREKKESFPLTVTSAQKNPTAFYLCASSIPGMNTEAFFGQGTRLTVV.

The V gene is TRBV19, the J gene TRBJ1-1; D is perhaps TRBD1 (6 bases). This CDR3 comprises 13 residues. V dropped 3 bases and J dropped 3 bases, with 8 bases sitting between them. Germline CDR1 and CDR2: LNHDA and SQIVND (reference sequence). The CDR3: CASSMAGDTEAFF. CDR3 sequence (DNA): TGTGCCAGTAGTATGGCAGGGGACACTGAAGCTTTCTTT.